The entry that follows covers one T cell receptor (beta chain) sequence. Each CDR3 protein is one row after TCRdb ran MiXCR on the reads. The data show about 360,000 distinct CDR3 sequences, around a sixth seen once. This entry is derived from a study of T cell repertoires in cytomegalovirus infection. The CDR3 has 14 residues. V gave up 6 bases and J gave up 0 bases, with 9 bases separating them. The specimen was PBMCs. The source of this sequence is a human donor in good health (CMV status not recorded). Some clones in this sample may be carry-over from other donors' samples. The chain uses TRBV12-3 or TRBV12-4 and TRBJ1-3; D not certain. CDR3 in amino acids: CASRTYISGNTIYF. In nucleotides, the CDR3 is TGTGCCAGCAGAACCTATATCTCTGGAAACACCATATATTTT.